The 32 T cell receptor beta chains given below trace back to one sample, sequenced in a study of T cells in localized non-small cell lung cancer (dated by TCRdb to 2018 to 2020). Library preparation was by the immunoSEQ multiplex PCR assay. TCRdb mirrors the immuneACCESS table, restricted to in-frame sequences. Some clones are absent from its copies; in checked studies, under half trace to an unresolved V gene, and the reason for the others is unknown. In all, the sample holds roughly 20,000 clones, and 89% of those were seen once. The top ten clones comprise roughly 9% of the sample. This material consisted of peripheral blood, taken before any cancer treatment. All receptors come from a man between 40 and 69 years old with stage I lung adenocarcinoma.

The V and J genes are TRBV7-6 and TRBJ2-2; D not resolved. Trimming took off 2 bases at V and 0 bases at J, with 7 bases between the two ends. The CDR3 runs to 15 residues. CDR1 and CDR2 from the germline V gene are SGHVS and FNYEAQ. The CDR3 nucleotides are TGTGCCAGCAGCTTACGGCTAGCGAACACCGGGGAGCTGTTTTTT. Amino acid sequence: CASSLRLANTGELFF.

V is TRBV30 and J is TRBJ1-6; 7 positions match TRBD1. This CDR3 is 15 amino acids long. Germline values: CDR1 GTSNPN, CDR2 SVGIG (reference sequence). V dropped 7 bases and J dropped 9; count of bases not matched to a gene: 15. DNA of the CDR3: TGTGCCTCCTCCGGATCCGGGACAGTCGGTTCACCCCTCCACTTT. This sequence encodes CASSGSGTVGSPLHF.

This sequence joins TRBV27 and TRBJ2-7; D is undetermined. CDR3 length: 13 residues. CDR1 MNHEY and CDR2 SMNVEV come from the germline V gene (reference sequence). The V end was cut by 2 bases, the J end by 3 bases, with 8 bases between. The CDR3 DNA reads TGTGCCAGCAGTTTAAGGGCAGACTACGAGCAGTACTTC. Its protein product is CASSLRADYEQYF.

The chain combines TRBV7-2 with TRBJ2-3, with D perhaps matching TRBD2 (6 bases). Trimming took 5 bases from V and 5 from J, leaving 17 bases between them. This CDR3 is 15 amino acids long. The germline V gene encodes CDR1 SGHTA and CDR2 FQGNSA. The CDR3 DNA sequence: TGTGCCAGCAGCCAAACATCGGGAGTGGAAGATACGCAGTATTTT. This sequence encodes CASSQTSGVEDTQYF. The complete variable domain, with remaining parts taken from reference TRBV7-2 and TRBJ2-3, reads GAGVSQSPSNKVTEKGKDVELRCDPISGHTALYWYRQSLGQGLEFLIYFQGNSAPDKSGLPSDRFSAERTGGSVSTLTIQRTQQEDSAVYLCASSQTSGVEDTQYFGPGTRLTVL.

The chain links TRBV4-1 to TRBJ1-5; 8 nucleotides line up with TRBD1. The CDR3 runs to 14 residues. CDR1 is MGHRA and CDR2 is YSYEKL in the germline V gene. Losses at the gene ends were 5 bases for V and 2 bases for J; bases not matched to a gene: 2. The CDR3 DNA sequence: TGCGCCAGCAGCACAGGGGGTCGCAATCAGCCCCAGCATTTT. Protein sequence: CASSTGGRNQPQHF.

V is TRBV5-1 and J is TRBJ2-3, with 8 bases lining up with TRBD1. J gave up 2 bases and V 4 bases, and 9 bases lay outside the gene matches. From germline, CDR1 is SGHRS and CDR2 YFSETQ. CDR3 length: 16 amino acids. The CDR3 DNA follows: TGCGCCAGCAGCCCAAAGGACAGGGCCACCACAGATACGCAGTATTTT. Amino acid sequence: CASSPKDRATTDTQYF.

This chain connects TRBV30 to TRBJ1-4; D gene unclear. V was pared by 2 bases and J by 0 bases, with 13 bases between. The CDR3 is 16 amino acids. CDR1 is GTSNPN and CDR2 is SVGIG in the germline V gene (reference sequence). The CDR3 here is CAWSRAVLATNEKLFF. The CDR3 coding sequence is TGTGCCTGGAGTAGGGCCGTACTTGCAACTAATGAAAAACTGTTTTTT.

The chain has TRBV19 and TRBJ2-1; 9 bases agree with TRBD2. This CDR3 is built from 13 residues. V gave up 5 bases and J gave up 7 bases; unmatched junction bases: 3. Per the germline V gene, CDR1 is LNHDA and CDR2 is SQIVND (reference sequence). The CDR3 loop is CASSVLAGNEQFF. CDR3 in DNA: TGTGCCAGTAGTGTTCTAGCGGGGAATGAGCAGTTCTTC.

The V call is TRBV7-9, the J call TRBJ2-7, with 9 nucleotides matching TRBD1. The J segment lost 3 bases and the V segment lost 5 bases, leaving 11 bases of the junction unmatched. The CDR3 has 16 residues. CDR1 and CDR2 from the germline V gene are SEHNR and FQNEAQ (reference sequence). CDR3 sequence reads: CASSTGPGQGLYEQYF. In nucleotides, the CDR3 is TGTGCCAGCAGCACGGGACCGGGACAGGGCCTCTACGAGCAGTACTTC.

This clone was recorded once. The V gene is TRBV25-1, the J gene TRBJ2-7; TRBD2 is a possible D gene (7 bases). Trimming cost V 7 bases and J 1 base, with 20 bases left between them. The CDR3 covers 16 residues. Looked up from germline, CDR1 is MGHDK and CDR2 is SYGVNS. The CDR3 loop reads CASNRRGGTLSYEQYF. The CDR3, as DNA: TGTGCCAGCAACCGGAGGGGGGGGACCCTATCCTACGAGCAGTACTTC.

In regard to this clone: A read error may account for a junction end that differs from germline. The chain uses TRBV27 and TRBJ1-1, with 10 positions matching TRBD1. The CDR3 sequence is 16 residues long. From germline, CDR1 is MNHEY and CDR2 SMNVEV (reference sequence). CDR3 region: CGSSNRDRGPPTEAFF. CDR3 DNA: TGTGGCAGCAGTAACCGGGACAGGGGACCACCCACTGAAGCTTTCTTT.

The rearrangement links TRBV28 to TRBJ1-5, with D possibly matching TRBD1 (6 bases). V was clipped by 4 bases and J by 1 base, with 14 bases between them. The germline V gene has CDR1 MDHEN and CDR2 SYDVKM. This CDR3 region has 16 residues. The CDR3 DNA is TGTGCCAGCAGTTCATCAGGGGTGGTGAGCAATCAGCCCCAGCATTTT. Translating gives CASSSSGVVSNQPQHF.

There are a few counts of this clone. The rearrangement links TRBV2 to TRBJ2-2, with 9 bases that match TRBD1. There are 15 residues in the CDR3. The V gene end was trimmed by 6 bases and the J gene end by 2 bases; junction bases not matched to a gene: 4. CDR1 SNHLY and CDR2 FYNNEI come from the germline V gene. This CDR3 is CASRGTGRNTGELFF. CDR3 sequence (DNA): TGTGCCAGCAGGGGGACAGGGCGCAACACCGGGGAGCTGTTTTTT.

V and J are TRBV2 and TRBJ2-7, with D hard to call. The CDR3 is 11 residues long. Between the trimmed V and J ends, which lost 0 bases and 6 bases, there was a span of 3 bases. The germline V gene encodes CDR1 SNHLY and CDR2 FYNNEI. The CDR3 loop is CASSEAAEQYF. The CDR3 coding sequence is TGTGCCAGCAGTGAAGCGGCCGAGCAGTACTTC.

CDR3 residues: CASSYSGGANVLTF. The CDR3 bases are TGTGCCAGCAGTTACTCGGGAGGGGCCAACGTCCTGACTTTC. This chain joins TRBV6-5 and TRBJ2-6; D unresolved. Looked up from germline, CDR1 is MNHEY and CDR2 is SVGAGI. Trimming removed 0 bases from V and 4 bases from J, with 4 bases in between. This CDR3 region has 14 residues.

The chain recombines TRBV19 with TRBJ2-5; D not resolved. Per the germline V gene, CDR1 is LNHDA and CDR2 is SQIVND (reference sequence). V was clipped by 5 bases and J by 6 bases, with 7 bases between them. The CDR3 runs 11 residues. CDR3: CASSQKKTQYF. DNA of the CDR3: TGTGCCAGTAGTCAAAAGAAGACCCAGTACTTC.

This chain uses TRBV6-4 with TRBJ2-7; no reliable D call. Germline loops: CDR1 MRHNA, CDR2 SNTAGT. With 0 bases removed from V and 2 bases from J, the gap between germline ends came to 17 bases. The CDR3 loop spans 17 amino acids. The CDR3 here is CASSDSKSRAWTYEQYF. The CDR3 DNA sequence: TGTGCCAGCAGTGACTCGAAAAGTCGCGCGTGGACCTACGAGCAGTACTTC.

The DNA of the CDR3 is TGTGCCAGCAGGAAGTGGGAGAGGAGCTCCTACGAGCAGTACTTC. It encodes CASRKWERSSYEQYF. The chain uses TRBV27 and TRBJ2-7; D perhaps matches TRBD2 (5 bases). Trimming left V 6 bases short and J 0 bases short, with 15 bases between. The CDR3 extends over 15 amino acids. CDR1 MNHEY and CDR2 SMNVEV come from the germline V gene (reference sequence).

The V gene is TRBV2, the J gene TRBJ2-3; 11 bases are a match to TRBD2. The CDR3 runs 14 residues. Trimming at V came to 5 bases and at J to 7 bases, leaving 5 bases not matched to a gene. The germline CDR1 and CDR2 sequences are SNHLY and FYNNEI. CDR3 coding DNA: TGTGCCAGCAGTTCTAGCGGGGGGAGGAATACGCAGTATTTT. This gives the protein CASSSSGGRNTQYF.

This clone has more than one count but fewer than ten. The V gene is TRBV14, the J gene TRBJ1-1, with a possible D match to TRBD1 (5 bases). V gave up 5 bases and J gave up 0 bases, with 7 bases separating them. The CDR3 is 13 residues long. The germline V gene encodes CDR1 SGHDN and CDR2 FVKESK. The CDR3, as DNA: TGTGCCAGCAGCTGGGGGGTGAACACTGAAGCTTTCTTT. This sequence encodes CASSWGVNTEAFF.

The J gene is TRBJ2-3, the V gene TRBV4-1; D may correspond to TRBD1 or TRBD2 (6 bases each). Trimming removed 5 bases from V and 5 bases from J, with 11 bases in between. This CDR3 comprises 13 residues. The germline V gene has CDR1 MGHRA and CDR2 YSYEKL. CDR3 amino acids: CASSGGGKDTQYF. Written as DNA, the CDR3 is TGCGCCAGCAGCGGAGGGGGGAAAGATACGCAGTATTTT.

The chain links TRBV13 to TRBJ1-4; 10 nucleotides align to TRBD1. The CDR3 contains 15 residues. Germline trimming cut 3 bases from V and 6 bases from J; bases unmatched to any gene: 4. The V gene's germline CDR1 is PRHDT and CDR2 FYEKMQ (reference sequence). The CDR3 region has the DNA TGTGCCAGCAGCTTTGCGGGACAGGGGTATGAAAAACTGTTTTTT. This sequence encodes CASSFAGQGYEKLFF.

The genes are TRBV11-3 and TRBJ2-1; no definite D call. There are 12 residues in the CDR3. Trimming removed 4 bases at V and 5 bases at J, with 6 bases between. Germline CDR1 reads SGHNT; CDR2 reads YENEEA. Here the CDR3 DNA reads TGTGCCAGCAGCTCTCTGGACAATGAGCAGTTCTTC. This encodes CASSSLDNEQFF. Full variable domain (outside the CDR3, taken from reference TRBV11-3 and TRBJ2-1): EAGVVQSPRYKIIEKKQPVAFWCNPISGHNTLYWYLQNLGQGPELLIRYENEEAVDDSQLPKDRFSAERLKGVDSTLKIQPAELGDSAVYLCASSSLDNEQFFGPGTRLTVL.

This rearrangement joins TRBV29-1 to TRBJ1-1; 9 bases map to TRBD1. Germline V CDR1 and CDR2: SQVTM, ANQGSEA. CDR3 size: 16 residues. Trimming removed 0 bases from V and 4 bases from J; junction bases left unmatched: 9. The CDR3: CSVEDAGTGRGTEAFF. CDR3 nucleotides: TGCAGCGTTGAAGATGCCGGGACAGGGCGGGGCACTGAAGCTTTCTTT.

V usage is TRBV9 and J usage is TRBJ2-3, with 16 bases matching TRBD2. After removal of 4 bases from V and 3 bases from J, the junction contained 8 bases not matched to a gene. Germline loops: CDR1 SGDLS, CDR2 YYNGEE. This CDR3 has 18 residues. The CDR3 nucleotides are TGTGCCAGCAGCATGGGACTAGCGGGAGGGCCGATTACAGATACGCAGTATTTT. Its protein product is CASSMGLAGGPITDTQYF.

In DNA, the CDR3 is TGTGCCAGCAGCCTTCCGGGGGGAGCTGAAGCTTTCTTT. This codes for CASSLPGGAEAFF. This chain connects TRBV11-2 to TRBJ1-1; weak D call: TRBD1 (5 bases). Germline V gives CDR1 SGHAT, CDR2 FQNNGV. This CDR3 region has 13 residues. V was cut by 5 bases and J by 6 bases, with 13 bases left in between.

The gene calls are TRBV6-5 and TRBJ1-2; D is perhaps TRBD1 (5 bases). The V end was cut by 6 bases, the J end by 3 bases, with 17 bases between. This CDR3 has 15 amino acids. Germline lookup yields CDR1 MNHEY and CDR2 SVGAGI. The CDR3 nucleotides are TGTGCCAGCAGGGCGGTGGGGCGAAGGGACTATGGCTACACCTTC. Translating gives CASRAVGRRDYGYTF.

The chain employs TRBV9 and TRBJ2-7; TRBD1 matches at 8 bases. Per the germline V gene, CDR1 is SGDLS and CDR2 is YYNGEE. The J segment lost 3 bases and the V segment lost 4 bases, leaving 6 bases of the junction unmatched. The CDR3 is 14 residues long. CDR3 in DNA: TGTGCCAGCAGCCCGAGGACAGGGATCTACGAGCAGTACTTC. Protein: CASSPRTGIYEQYF.

This sequence joins TRBV20-1 and TRBJ1-1; no clear D gene. The germline V gene encodes CDR1 DFQATT and CDR2 SNEGSKA (reference sequence). The CDR3 sequence is 11 residues long. The CDR3 coding sequence is TGCGTCAGGTCGTTGAACACTGAAGCTTTCTTT. As protein: CVRSLNTEAFF.

This chain connects TRBV19 to TRBJ1-5; TRBD1 matches at 7 bases. This CDR3 has 16 amino acids. Germline loops: CDR1 LNHDA, CDR2 SQIVND (reference sequence). V trimming: 2 bases; J trimming: 3 bases; junction bases outside the gene matches: 7. The CDR3 DNA reads as TGTGCCAGTAGTATATTCGGGACAGCATTCAATCAGCCCCAGCATTTT. Protein: CASSIFGTAFNQPQHF.

This clone was picked up one time. The CDR3 bases are TGTGCCAGTAGTATCTCTTCCAGGGCTAGCACAGATACGCAGTATTTT. Protein product: CASSISSRASTDTQYF. This chain uses TRBV19 with TRBJ2-3; D is perhaps TRBD1 (5 bases). This CDR3 is 16 amino acids long. The ends were cut back, 3 bases at V and 0 bases at J, with 13 bases in the middle. Germline CDR1 reads LNHDA; CDR2 reads SQIVND (reference sequence).

The V call is TRBV2, the J call TRBJ2-7; TRBD1 aligns across 7 bases. Unmatched junction bases numbered 6, after V lost 7 bases and J lost 0 bases. Germline values: CDR1 SNHLY, CDR2 FYNNEI. The CDR3 sequence is 14 residues long. This CDR3 is CASKDRASSYEQYF. CDR3 nucleotide sequence: TGTGCCAGCAAAGACAGGGCTAGCTCCTACGAGCAGTACTTC.